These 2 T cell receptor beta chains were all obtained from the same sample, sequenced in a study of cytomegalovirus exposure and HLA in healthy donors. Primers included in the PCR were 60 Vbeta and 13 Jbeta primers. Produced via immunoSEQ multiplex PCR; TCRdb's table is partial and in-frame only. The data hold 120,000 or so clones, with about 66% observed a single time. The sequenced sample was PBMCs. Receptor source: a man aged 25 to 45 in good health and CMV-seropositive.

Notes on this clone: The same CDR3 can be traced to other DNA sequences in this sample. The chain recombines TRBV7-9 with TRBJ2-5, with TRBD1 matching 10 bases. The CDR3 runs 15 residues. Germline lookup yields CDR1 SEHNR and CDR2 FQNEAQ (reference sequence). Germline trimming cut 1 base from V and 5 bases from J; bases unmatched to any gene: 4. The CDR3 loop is CASSLGTGGWETQYF. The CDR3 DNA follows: TGTGCCAGCAGCTTAGGGACAGGGGGATGGGAGACCCAGTACTTC. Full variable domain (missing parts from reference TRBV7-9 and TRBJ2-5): DTGVSQNPRHKITKRGQNVTFRCDPISEHNRLYWYRQTLGQGPEFLTYFQNEAQLEKSRLLSDRFSAERPKGSFSTLEIQRTEQGDSAMYLCASSLGTGGWETQYFGPGTRLLVL.

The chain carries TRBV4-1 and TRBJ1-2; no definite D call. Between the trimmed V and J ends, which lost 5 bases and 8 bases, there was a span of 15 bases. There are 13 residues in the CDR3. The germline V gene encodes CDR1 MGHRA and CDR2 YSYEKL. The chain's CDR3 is CASSSVGVRGYTF. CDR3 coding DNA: TGCGCCAGCAGCTCTGTCGGAGTCCGCGGCTACACCTTC.